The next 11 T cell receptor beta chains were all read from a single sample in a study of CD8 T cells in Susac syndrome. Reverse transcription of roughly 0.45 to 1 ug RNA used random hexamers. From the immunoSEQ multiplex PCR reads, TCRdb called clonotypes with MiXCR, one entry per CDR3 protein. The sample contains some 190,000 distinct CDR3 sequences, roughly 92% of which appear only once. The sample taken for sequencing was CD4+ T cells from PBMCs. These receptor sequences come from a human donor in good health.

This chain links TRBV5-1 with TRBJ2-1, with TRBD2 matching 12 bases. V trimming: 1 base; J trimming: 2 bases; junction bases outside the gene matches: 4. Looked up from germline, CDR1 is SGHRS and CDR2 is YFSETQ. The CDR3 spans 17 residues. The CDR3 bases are TGCGCCAGCAGCTTGTCGGCTAGCGGGGGGGCCTACAATGAGCAGTTCTTC. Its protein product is CASSLSASGGAYNEQFF.

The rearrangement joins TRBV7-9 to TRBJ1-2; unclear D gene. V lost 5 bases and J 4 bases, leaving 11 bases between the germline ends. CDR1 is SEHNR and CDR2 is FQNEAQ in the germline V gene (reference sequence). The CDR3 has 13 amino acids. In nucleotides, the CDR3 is TGTGCCAGCAGCCAAACGACGGGCTATGGCTACACCTTC. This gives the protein CASSQTTGYGYTF.

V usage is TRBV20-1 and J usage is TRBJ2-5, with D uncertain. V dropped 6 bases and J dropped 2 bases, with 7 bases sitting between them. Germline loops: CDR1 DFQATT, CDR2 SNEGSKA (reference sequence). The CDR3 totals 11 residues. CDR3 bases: TGCAGTGCAGTTAGGCAAGAGACCCAGTACTTC. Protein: CSAVRQETQYF.

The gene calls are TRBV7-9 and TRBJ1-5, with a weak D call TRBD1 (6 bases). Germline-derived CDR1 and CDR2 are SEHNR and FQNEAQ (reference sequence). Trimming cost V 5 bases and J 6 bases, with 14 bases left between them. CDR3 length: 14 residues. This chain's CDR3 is CASSASGESQPQHF. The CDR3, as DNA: TGTGCCAGCAGCGCATCAGGGGAAAGTCAGCCCCAGCATTTT.

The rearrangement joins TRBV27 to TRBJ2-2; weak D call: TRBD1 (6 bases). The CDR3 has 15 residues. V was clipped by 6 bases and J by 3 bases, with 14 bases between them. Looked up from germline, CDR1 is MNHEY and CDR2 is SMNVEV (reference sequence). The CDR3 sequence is CASRLITGYTGELFF. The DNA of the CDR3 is TGTGCCAGCAGACTTATAACAGGGTACACCGGGGAGCTGTTTTTT.

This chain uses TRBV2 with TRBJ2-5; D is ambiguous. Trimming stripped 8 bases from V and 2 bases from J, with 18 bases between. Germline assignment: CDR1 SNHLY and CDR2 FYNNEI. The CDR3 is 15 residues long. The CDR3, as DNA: TGTGCCAGCCGCTTGTCGAGGAGTGTTCAAGAGACCCAGTACTTC. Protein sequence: CASRLSRSVQETQYF.

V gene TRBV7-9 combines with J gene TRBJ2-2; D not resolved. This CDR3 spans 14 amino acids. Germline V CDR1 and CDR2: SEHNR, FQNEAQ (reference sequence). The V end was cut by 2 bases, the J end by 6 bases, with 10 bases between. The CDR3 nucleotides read TGTGCCAGCAGCTTACAAGTCTTGGCCGGGGAGCTGTTTTTT. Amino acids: CASSLQVLAGELFF.

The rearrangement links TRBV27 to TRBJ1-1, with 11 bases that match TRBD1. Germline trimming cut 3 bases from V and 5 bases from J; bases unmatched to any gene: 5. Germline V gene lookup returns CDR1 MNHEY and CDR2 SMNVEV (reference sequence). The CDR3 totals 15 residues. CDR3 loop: CASSFSRDRGTEAFF. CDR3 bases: TGTGCCAGCAGTTTCTCCCGGGACAGGGGGACTGAAGCTTTCTTT.

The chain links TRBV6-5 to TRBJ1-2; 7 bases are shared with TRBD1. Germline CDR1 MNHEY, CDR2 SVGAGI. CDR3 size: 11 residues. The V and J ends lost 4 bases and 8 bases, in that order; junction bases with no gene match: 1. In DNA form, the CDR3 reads TGTGCCAGCAGTTCGACAGGGGGCTACACCTTC. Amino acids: CASSSTGGYTF.

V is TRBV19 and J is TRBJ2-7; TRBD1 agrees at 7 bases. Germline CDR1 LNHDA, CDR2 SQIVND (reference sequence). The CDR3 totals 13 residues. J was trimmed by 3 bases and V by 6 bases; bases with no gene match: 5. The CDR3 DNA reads TGTGCCAGTAGGGGTCCAGGGGGCTACGAGCAGTACTTC. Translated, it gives CASRGPGGYEQYF.

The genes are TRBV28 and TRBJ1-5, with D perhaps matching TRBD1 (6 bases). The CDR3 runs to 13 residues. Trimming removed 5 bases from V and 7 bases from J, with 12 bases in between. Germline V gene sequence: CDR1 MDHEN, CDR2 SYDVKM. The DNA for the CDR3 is TGTGCCAGCAGTCCACCAGGGGCGCAGCCCCAGCATTTT. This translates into CASSPPGAQPQHF.